The entry below describes one T cell receptor beta chain. Its target is unknown. TCRdb keeps only in-frame clones here, not all; method: immunoSEQ multiplex PCR. The sample contains about 72,000 clones, around four fifths of which appear only once. The CDR3 runs 12 residues. V was clipped by 1 base and J by 10 bases; unmatched bases: 3. Germline CDR1 SGHTA, CDR2 FQGNSA. This sample stems from a study of T cells in localized non-small cell lung cancer. Study-wide results and caveats: Heterogeneity is still possible, as just one tumor region was sequenced. In the blood, greater T cell density corresponded to longer overall survival. Adjacent uninvolved lung tissue had the highest T cell clonality, exceeding tumor.

Sequencing used peripheral blood, obtained before any cancer treatment. This receptor was identified in a female donor over 55 with stage I lung adenocarcinoma. The chain carries TRBV7-2 and TRBJ2-5, with 7 bases aligning to TRBD2. Written as DNA, the CDR3 is TGTGCCAGCAGCTTAGACGGGAGGAACCAGTACTTC. Amino acids: CASSLDGRNQYF.